Below are 24 T cell receptor beta chains sequenced from a single sample in a study of neurological immune-mediated disorders. TCRdb re-derived calls from the 5' RACE reads in MiXCR, one entry per CDR3 protein. The sample lists approximately 26,000 distinct CDR3 sequences, about 2.5% seen once, with about 2.5% in the top ten. Material: PBMCs. The receptor set was obtained from a woman aged 45-60 years with multiple sclerosis.

This clonotype was picked up many times. This chain joins TRBV5-1 and TRBJ1-4; no firm D call. In germline, CDR1 is SGHRS, CDR2 YFSETQ. The V and J ends lost 3 bases and 4 bases respectively, with 10 bases between them. CDR3 length: 14 residues. For the CDR3, the DNA is TGCGCCAGCAGCTCGGGGTCCGGTAATGAAAAACTGTTTTTT. Amino acids: CASSSGSGNEKLFF.

This clonotype is medium-sized in the sample. This chain uses TRBV20-1 with TRBJ1-2; TRBD1 aligns across 8 bases. J lost 9 bases, V lost 5 bases, and 2 bases had no gene match. CDR1 is DFQATT and CDR2 is SNEGSKA in the germline V gene (reference sequence). This CDR3 is built from 10 residues. The CDR3 reads CSAWDRRYTF. In DNA form, the CDR3 reads TGCAGTGCTTGGGACAGGCGCTACACCTTC.

As for this clonotype: Sequence at one end of the junction differs from germline and may be a read error. This sequence joins TRBV12-3 or TRBV12-4 and TRBJ2-7; D remains ambiguous. This CDR3 spans 15 amino acids. This CDR3 reads CASSLGAVASHEQYF. The CDR3 nucleotides read TGTGCCAGCAGTTTAGGCGCGGTTGCCTCCCACGAGCAGTACTTC.

This clonotype was picked up many times. The rearrangement links TRBV5-1 to TRBJ2-1, with D unclear. Germline-derived CDR1 and CDR2 are SGHRS and YFSETQ. The CDR3 sequence is 12 residues long. Trimming removed 4 bases from V and 8 bases from J, with 10 bases in between. The CDR3 region is CASSLTSHEQFF. The CDR3, as DNA: TGCGCCAGCAGCCTAACTTCGCATGAGCAGTTCTTC.

At least ten counts were recorded for this clonotype. The J gene is TRBJ2-3, the V gene TRBV7-3, with D maybe TRBD1 (6 bases). V dropped 3 bases and J dropped 5 bases, with 9 bases sitting between them. Per the germline V gene, CDR1 is SGHTA and CDR2 is FQGTGA. CDR3 length equals 13 residues. CDR3 protein: CASSFKQGDTQYF. The CDR3 DNA reads as TGTGCCAGCAGCTTTAAACAGGGAGATACGCAGTATTTT. Drawing the rest from reference TRBV7-3 and TRBJ2-3, the complete variable domain is GAGVSQTPSNKVTEKGKYVELRCDPISGHTALYWYRQSLGQGPEFLIYFQGTGAADDSGLPNDRFFAVRPEGSVSTLKIQRTERGDSAVYLCASSFKQGDTQYFGPGTRLTVL.

This clonotype has a count of ten or more. This chain joins TRBV29-1 and TRBJ1-2, with D hard to call. Germline loops: CDR1 SQVTM, CDR2 ANQGSEA. Trimming pared 0 bases from V and 6 bases from J, leaving 17 bases between. The CDR3 spans 15 residues. CDR3 sequence: CSVEDWRARSNGYTF. CDR3 nucleotides: TGCAGCGTTGAAGATTGGAGGGCCAGGTCTAATGGCTACACCTTC.

This clonotype was counted at least ten times. This chain connects TRBV3-1 to TRBJ2-1, with TRBD2 identical over 10 bases. With 4 bases clipped from V and 5 bases from J, the junction kept 20 bases outside the gene matches. CDR3 length equals 20 residues. Germline CDR1 is LGHDT and CDR2 is YNNKEL (reference sequence). The CDR3: CASSRALAGDHIGRHNEQFF. As DNA, the CDR3 is TGTGCCAGCAGCCGCGCGCTAGCGGGAGACCACATCGGGCGTCACAATGAGCAGTTCTTC.

At least ten counts were recorded for this clonotype. This chain links TRBV6-5 with TRBJ2-3; D may be TRBD2 (5 bases). V was shortened by 7 bases and J by 4 bases, with 18 bases between the two germline ends. Per germline, CDR1 MNHEY and CDR2 SVGAGI. This CDR3 region has 15 residues. CDR3 bases: TGTGCCAGCAAGGCTATGGGGAGTAGGGCAGATACGCAGTATTTT. Translation: CASKAMGSRADTQYF.

This clonotype was observed at least ten times. V usage is TRBV20-1 and J usage is TRBJ2-7; TRBD1 is a possible D gene (6 bases). CDR3 length equals 13 residues. The germline V gene encodes CDR1 DFQATT and CDR2 SNEGSKA (reference sequence). V was clipped by 3 bases and J by 0 bases, with 9 bases between them. The CDR3 DNA follows: TGCAGTGCTAGTGGGGACAACTCCTACGAGCAGTACTTC. Translating it yields CSASGDNSYEQYF.

In its sample, this clonotype was seen many times. The rearrangement joins TRBV20-1 to TRBJ2-5, with 8 bases fitting TRBD2. This CDR3 has 16 residues. The ends lost 0 bases at V and 5 bases at J; junction bases unmatched: 11. Germline V lookup: CDR1 DFQATT, CDR2 SNEGSKA (reference sequence). CDR3 bases: TGCAGTGCTAGAGATCAGTTGCGACTAGCGCTGGAGACCCAGTACTTC. Its translation is CSARDQLRLALETQYF.

This clonotype has ten or more counts. The rearrangement uses TRBV25-1 and TRBJ2-1, with 10 positions matching TRBD2. Germline CDR1 MGHDK, CDR2 SYGVNS. Germline trimming cut 9 bases from V and 8 bases from J; bases unmatched to any gene: 10. The CDR3 is made up of 14 amino acids. The CDR3 loop reads CASSWASGGYEQFF. The CDR3 DNA reads TGTGCCAGTTCCTGGGCTAGCGGGGGATATGAGCAGTTCTTC.

This clonotype occurred many times. The rearrangement uses TRBV30 and TRBJ2-7; D is possibly TRBD2 (6 bases). CDR3 size: 12 residues. The germline V gene has CDR1 GTSNPN and CDR2 SVGIG (reference sequence). The CDR3 DNA follows: TGTGCTTGGGGGGATACCACATCCGAGCAGTACTTC. This codes for CAWGDTTSEQYF.

This clonotype is deemed medium-sized. The chain combines TRBV4-3 with TRBJ1-5; no reliable D call. Germline V lookup: CDR1 LGHNA, CDR2 YSLEER. Trimming left V 0 bases short and J 0 bases short, with 12 bases between. This CDR3 comprises 17 residues. The CDR3 DNA follows: TGCGCCAGCAGCCAAGATCGAGTAGAATATAGCAATCAGCCCCAGCATTTT. Translation gives CASSQDRVEYSNQPQHF.

This clonotype appeared many times. The chain has TRBV29-1 and TRBJ2-5; D ambiguous. The ends were cut back, 6 bases at V and 0 bases at J, with 8 bases in the middle. This CDR3 contains 12 residues. Germline V gene lookup returns CDR1 SQVTM and CDR2 ANQGSEA. The CDR3 DNA reads as TGCAGCGTAGGCCCGAACCAAGAGACCCAGTACTTC. This codes for CSVGPNQETQYF. Filled out from reference TRBV29-1 and TRBJ2-5, the complete variable domain reads SAVISQKPSRDICQRGTSLTIQCQVDSQVTMMFWYRQQPGQSLTLIATANQGSEATYESGFVIDKFPISRPNLTFSTLTVSNMSPEDSSIYLCSVGPNQETQYFGPGTRLLVL.

This clonotype came up many times. The rearrangement links TRBV28 to TRBJ1-4; a possible D gene is TRBD1 (5 bases). This CDR3 region has 15 residues. Trimming shortened V by 5 bases and J by 2 bases, and 12 bases separated the two germline ends. Germline CDR1 MDHEN, CDR2 SYDVKM. CDR3 coding DNA: TGTGCCAGCAGTCCCCTGAGGGGCACTAATGAAAAACTGTTTTTT. Its protein is CASSPLRGTNEKLFF. Full variable domain (outside the CDR3, taken from reference TRBV28 and TRBJ1-4): DVKVTQSSRYLVKRTGEKVFLECVQDMDHENMFWYRQDPGLGLRLIYFSYDVKMKEKGDIPEGYSVSREKKERFSLILESASTNQTSMYLCASSPLRGTNEKLFFGSGTQLSVL.

This clonotype was observed a handful of times. The CDR3 does not close with the conserved phenylalanine or tryptophan, likely indicating a read error. This chain uses TRBV10-3 with TRBJ2-2; D gene uncertain. Germline V gives CDR1 ENHRY, CDR2 SYGVKD. The CDR3 has 13 amino acids. V was cut by 10 bases and J by 5 bases, with 14 bases left in between. The CDR3: CATDEWGTGELFN. CDR3 in DNA: TGTGCCACAGACGAATGGGGAACCGGGGAGCTGTTTAAT.

J is TRBJ2-2 and V is TRBV7-2; possible D gene TRBD2, 5 bases. The CDR3 length is 16 residues. Trimming cost V 2 bases and J 4 bases, with 14 bases left between them. Germline CDR1 reads SGHTA; CDR2 reads FQGNSA. The CDR3 bases are TGTGCCAGCAGCTTATTCCTAGCCACAACCACCGGGGAGCTGTTTTTT. Protein sequence: CASSLFLATTTGELFF.

This clonotype was seen ten or more times. A much larger clone lies one base from this, so it may be a read error. Since no conserved phenylalanine or tryptophan closes the CDR3, a read error is the likely cause. This chain's CDR3 is CASSLSSYEQYL. For the CDR3, the DNA is TGTGCCAGCAGCTTAAGCTCCTACGAGCAGTACCTC. The V and J genes are TRBV7-2 and TRBJ2-7; D gene uncertain. The CDR3 sequence is 12 residues long. Between the trimmed V and J ends, which lost 2 bases and 0 bases, there was a span of 2 bases. Germline lookup yields CDR1 SGHTA and CDR2 FQGNSA.

This clonotype was recorded at least ten times. One junction end does not reproduce the germline sequence, and a read error may be involved. The CDR3 DNA is TGTGCCAGCAGCCAAGATGGGCGTTCACCCCTCAACTTT. Amino acids: CASSQDGRSPLNF. This sequence joins TRBV7-2 and TRBJ1-6; D remains unclear. Germline V gene data show CDR1 as SGHTA and CDR2 as FQGNSA. CDR3 size: 13 residues.

This clonotype was detected a few times. The rearrangement joins TRBV9 to TRBJ2-1, with 11 bases identical to TRBD2. Germline CDR1 and CDR2: SGDLS and YYNGEE. Trimming removed 4 bases from V and 9 bases from J; junction bases left unmatched: 9. The CDR3 is 15 residues long. CDR3 bases: TGTGCCAGCAGCTCCGCTAGCGGGGGGTTACGTGAGCAGTTCTTC. It yields the protein CASSSASGGLREQFF.

This clonotype has a count of ten or more. The junction and the germline gene differ at one end; a read error may be behind it. The chain employs TRBV3-1 and TRBJ1-5; no clear D gene. Germline-derived CDR1 and CDR2 are LGHDT and YNNKEL (reference sequence). This CDR3 has 15 amino acids. The CDR3 loop reads CASSQVSGSNQPQNF. CDR3 in DNA: TGTGCCAGCAGCCAAGTGTCAGGAAGCAATCAGCCCCAGAATTTT.

This clonotype was recorded at least ten times. V and J are TRBV5-1 and TRBJ2-2, with 9 bases matching TRBD2. Per germline, CDR1 SGHRS and CDR2 YFSETQ. Losses at the gene ends were 4 bases for V and 7 bases for J; bases not matched to a gene: 5. This CDR3 is 14 amino acids long. CDR3: CASSLGTSNGELFF. The DNA of the CDR3 is TGCGCCAGCAGCCTGGGGACTAGCAACGGGGAGCTGTTTTTT.

This clonotype ranks as medium-sized. This sequence joins TRBV9 and TRBJ2-1; 7 bases map to TRBD2. This CDR3 has 16 amino acids. Per the germline V gene, CDR1 is SGDLS and CDR2 is YYNGEE. V dropped 0 bases and J dropped 7; count of bases not matched to a gene: 10. For the CDR3, the DNA is TGTGCCAGCAGCGTAGGCGTAGTGGGGGGGTGGAATGAGCAGTTCTTC. Translated, it gives CASSVGVVGGWNEQFF.

This chain connects TRBV7-2 to TRBJ1-1; D is uncertain. CDR1 SGHTA and CDR2 FQGNSA come from the germline V gene. The CDR3 runs to 13 residues. V lost 3 bases to trimming and J lost 1 base, with 6 bases between them. The CDR3 is CASSFGTNTEAFF. CDR3 in DNA: TGTGCCAGCAGCTTCGGTACGAACACTGAAGCTTTCTTT.